This T cell receptor (beta chain) is drawn from a study of blood T cell repertoires in COVID-19. The table came from immunoSEQ multiplex PCR; TCRdb's copy has only in-frame clones and leaves some out. The sample includes 280,000 or so clones, roughly 85% of them seen just once. The length of the CDR3 is 14 residues. The germline V and J ends were trimmed by 3 bases and 1 base, with 8 bases remaining between them. Germline-derived CDR1 and CDR2 are SGHNT and YENEEA. The rearrangement uses TRBV11-3 and TRBJ2-3; possibly TRBD1 for D (6 bases). The TCR sequence derives from a woman in her 50s who had recovered from COVID-19. Specimen: PBMCs or T cells enriched from blood (not recorded which). The CDR3, as DNA: TGTGCCAGCAGCTTGCACAGGGGCACAGATACGCAGTATTTT. Its protein product is CASSLHRGTDTQYF.